This T cell receptor beta chain was captured by sequencing in a study of blood T cell repertoires in COVID-19. CDR3 length: 14 amino acids. Germline values: CDR1 PRHDT, CDR2 FYEKMQ (reference sequence). V was cut by 4 bases and J by 2 bases, with 11 bases left in between. Assay: immunoSEQ multiplex PCR; the TCRdb copy retains only in-frame clones and omits some. The profile shows 200,000 to 250,000 clones, around 82% of them singletons. The chain recombines TRBV13 with TRBJ1-2; tentative D call: TRBD1 (6 bases). Sequenced: PBMCs or T cells enriched from blood (not recorded which). The source of this sequence is a man aged 25 to 45 with acute COVID-19. CDR3 sequence reads: CASSSNQGNYGYTF. The DNA of the CDR3 is TGTGCCAGCAGCTCTAATCAGGGGAACTATGGCTACACCTTC.